A selection of T cell receptor beta chains follows, all from one sample in a study of PD-1 blockade in classical Hodgkin lymphoma. Data came from immunoSEQ multiplex PCR; TCRdb stores just in-frame clones and leaves some out. This sample has about 23,000 clones; 80% occur once, and the top ten carry about a sixth. The source material was peripheral blood mononuclear cells (PBMCs), sampled before the second cycle of nivolumab. These receptors were collected from a human donor with classical Hodgkin lymphoma. Each CDR3 is given without its conserved first and last residue. The order of the fields is J gene, V gene, CDR3 protein.

TRBJ2-5 | TRBV5-6 | ASSFMGETQY
TRBJ1-2 | TRBV18 | ASSPRTSDYGYT
TRBJ2-7 | TRBV5-6 | ASSPAGFLSTHEQY
TRBJ1-1 | TRBV10-3 | AISDYNTEAF
TRBJ2-3 | TRBV5-1 | ASSLSLGGTQY
TRBJ2-7 | TRBV19 | ASSIGYRSWSYEQY
TRBJ2-1 | TRBV10-3 | AISEKVLSSYNEQF
TRBJ2-7 | TRBV5-4 | ASSLRSGTGLWEQY
TRBJ1-2 | TRBV9 | ASSVATYGYT
TRBJ2-1 | TRBV5-4 | ASSRSGTRDYNEQF
TRBJ2-5 | TRBV5-1 | ASSPAVGRQETQY
TRBJ2-2 | TRBV25-1 | ASSDLTGELF
TRBJ2-1 | TRBV14 | ASSQGWGRPLNEQF
TRBJ2-7 | TRBV6-1 | ASRTSGRAYEQY
TRBJ2-2 | TRBV28 | ASSPTGVTGELF